Listed below are T cell receptor beta chains from one sample, sequenced in a study of a mutant IDH1 vaccine in newly diagnosed glioma. No antigen has been assigned to these receptors. TCRdb's copy holds only in-frame clones and misses some; the assay was immunoSEQ multiplex PCR. The table records around 49,000 clones, around 80% of them present only once. The specimen comprised PBMCs, sampled from a glioma patient whose treatment included an IDH1 peptide vaccine. Source of these receptors: a man in his fifties with glioma. The CDR3 runs from the conserved cysteine through the conserved F or W. D genes are given only for firm matches. The listing skips clone size in some rows; elsewhere it reads once, few, many or a size class.

>TRBJ2-7|TRBD1|.|TRBV5-6
CASSPVTGVSYEQYF
TGTGCCAGCAGCCCAGTGACAGGGGTTTCTTACGAGCAGTACTTC
>TRBJ1-4|.|.|TRBV28
CASSSGAGPNEKLFF
TGTGCCAGCAGTTCTGGGGCAGGCCCAAATGAAAAACTGTTTTTT
>TRBJ1-2|.|.|TRBV19
CASSDRNYGYTF
TGTGCCAGTTCCGACAGAAACTATGGCTACACCTTC
>TRBJ1-4|.|.|TRBV7-2
CASSLWTTTNEKLFF
TGTGCCAGCAGCTTATGGACAACAACTAATGAAAAACTGTTTTTT
>TRBJ2-3|.|.|TRBV5-1
CASSPGNTDTQYF
TGCGCCAGCAGTCCAGGAAACACAGATACGCAGTATTTT
>TRBJ1-2|.|.|TRBV25-1
CASSGAGEGYTF
TGTGCCAGCAGTGGCGCAGGGGAGGGCTACACCTTC
>TRBJ2-2|.|few|TRBV27
CASSIQSFPGELFF
TGTGCCAGCAGTATACAGTCCTTCCCCGGGGAGCTGTTTTTT
>TRBJ2-1|.|once|TRBV5-1
CASSFGDTLSYNEQFF
TGCGCCAGCAGCTTTGGGGACACACTGTCTTACAATGAGCAGTTCTTC
>TRBJ1-1|.|.|TRBV18
CASSPPKRTDGSYMNTEAFF
TGTGCCAGCTCACCACCGAAAAGGACGGACGGCTCATACATGAACACTGAAGCTTTCTTT
>TRBJ1-6|.|.|TRBV19
CASSSTQGGNSPLHF
TGTGCCAGTAGTTCGACACAGGGAGGGAATTCACCCCTCCACTTT
>TRBJ1-1|.|few|TRBV29-1
CSVEGNTEAFF
TGCAGCGTTGAGGGAAACACTGAAGCTTTCTTT
>TRBJ2-2|.|.|TRBV9
CASSPGTVNTGELFF
TGTGCCAGCAGCCCCGGGACTGTTAACACCGGGGAGCTGTTTTTT
>TRBJ2-7|TRBD2|.|TRBV4-2
CASSQLPGLASDEQYF
TGTGCCAGCAGCCAGCTACCGGGACTAGCTTCTGACGAGCAGTACTTC
>TRBJ1-5|.|.|TRBV30
CAWRSEGSNQPQHF
TGTGCCTGGAGGTCGGAGGGTAGCAATCAGCCCCAGCATTTT
>TRBJ2-3|TRBD1|.|TRBV25-1
CASSELGRGSTDTQYF
TGTGCCAGCAGTGAATTGGGCAGGGGGTCCACAGATACGCAGTATTTT
>TRBJ2-6|.|few|TRBV4-3
CASSQDVSSGANVLTF
TGCGCCAGCAGCCAAGATGTTAGCTCTGGGGCCAACGTCCTGACTTTC
>TRBJ2-3|.|.|TRBV7-2
CASSGTSTDTQYF
TGTGCCAGCAGTGGGACTAGCACAGATACGCAGTATTTT
>TRBJ2-3|.|.|TRBV11-2
CASTLRRTSSTDTQYF
TGTGCCAGCACCTTACGGCGGACCTCTAGCACAGATACGCAGTATTTT
>TRBJ2-1|TRBD1|once|TRBV5-4
CASSTTGVVDNEQFF
TGTGCCAGCAGCACCACAGGGGTAGTCGACAATGAGCAGTTCTTC
>TRBJ1-5|.|.|TRBV7-2
CASSRSNQPQHF
TGTGCCAGCAGCCGTAGCAATCAGCCCCAGCATTTT
>TRBJ2-2|.|.|TRBV11-1
CASSLAGAGFTGELFF
TGTGCCAGCAGCTTAGCAGGGGCAGGCTTCACCGGGGAGCTGTTTTTT
>TRBJ2-3|TRBD2|.|TRBV18
CASTGGNTDAQYF
TGTGCCAGCACGGGGGGGAACACAGATGCGCAGTATTTT
>TRBJ2-3|TRBD2|.|TRBV19
CASRNRGGTDTQYF
TGTGCCAGTCGGAACCGGGGGGGCACAGATACGCAGTATTTT
>TRBJ2-3|.|.|TRBV9
CASSPAGTYMDTQYF
TGTGCCAGCAGCCCCGCCGGGACTTACATGGATACGCAGTATTTT
>TRBJ2-7|.|few|TRBV4-2
CASSQDTSYEQYF
TGTGCCAGCAGCCAAGATACGAGCTACGAGCAGTACTTC
>TRBJ1-6|.|.|TRBV30
CAWTAQSSYNSPLHF
TGTGCCTGGACCGCCCAGAGCTCCTATAATTCACCCCTCCACTTT
>TRBJ2-7|TRBD2|.|TRBV7-9
CASSLGHLGGTTYEQYF
TGTGCCAGCAGCTTAGGCCACCTCGGGGGGACTACCTACGAGCAGTACTTC
>TRBJ2-2|.|.|TRBV7-3
CASSPQGGLDTGELFF
TGTGCCAGCAGCCCCCAGGGGGGTTTGGACACCGGGGAGCTGTTTTTT
>TRBJ2-7|.|.|TRBV14
CASSQSTDYSYEQYF
TGTGCCAGCAGCCAGTCGACAGACTACTCCTACGAGCAGTACTTC
>TRBJ1-4|TRBD1|once|TRBV5-1
CASSPDRGEKLFF
TGCGCCAGCAGCCCGGACAGGGGGGAAAAACTGTTTTTT
>TRBJ2-5|TRBD1|.|TRBV10-3
CAIRNPGQGKETQYF
TGTGCCATCAGAAATCCGGGACAGGGAAAAGAGACCCAGTACTTC
>TRBJ2-2|.|.|TRBV15
CATSREVGPTGELFF
TGTGCCACCAGCAGAGAAGTCGGGCCGACCGGGGAGCTGTTTTTT
>TRBJ2-5|.|.|TRBV6-4
CASSPTGWGKETQYF
TGTGCCAGCAGTCCAACAGGATGGGGAAAAGAGACCCAGTACTTC
>TRBJ1-2|.|once|TRBV6-6
CASEGGYGYTF
TGTGCCAGCGAAGGCGGCTATGGCTACACCTTC
>TRBJ1-2|.|.|TRBV28
CASSPRGRGDYGYTF
TGTGCCAGCAGTCCCCGTGGGAGGGGAGACTATGGCTACACCTTC
>TRBJ1-3|.|.|TRBV7-2
CASSLRNTIYF
TGTGCCAGCAGCTTAAGGAACACCATATATTTT
>TRBJ1-3|.|.|TRBV6-5
CASSYSGTGNTIYF
TGTGCCAGCAGTTACTCGGGGACGGGAAACACCATATATTTT
>TRBJ2-2|.|.|TRBV11-3
CASSLGSNTGELFF
TGTGCCAGCAGCTTAGGTAGCAACACCGGGGAGCTGTTTTTT